The 15 T cell receptor beta chains below come from one sample, sequenced in a study of cytomegalovirus exposure and HLA in healthy donors. In the PCR, 60 Vbeta and 13 Jbeta primers were used. Data came from immunoSEQ multiplex PCR; TCRdb stores just in-frame clones and leaves some out. Seen here are 150,000 to 200,000 clones, 84% observed once, and the top ten hold 5% to 7%. What was sequenced was PBMCs. Receptors were obtained from a middle-aged man in good health and CMV-seropositive.

This clone has a handful of counts. The chain is built from TRBV6-1 and TRBJ1-6; D ambiguous. Germline CDR1 is MNHNS and CDR2 is SASEGT. V lost 2 bases to trimming and J lost 10 bases, with 21 bases between them. The CDR3 loop spans 17 amino acids. For the CDR3, the DNA is TGTGCCAGCAGTGAACTACTTATTCCTGCGGCCAACTCACCCCTCCACTTT. This codes for CASSELLIPAANSPLHF.

This chain connects TRBV27 to TRBJ2-1, with 13 positions matching TRBD2. The CDR3 loop spans 16 amino acids. The ends lost 3 bases at V and 6 bases at J; junction bases unmatched: 5. Germline V CDR1 and CDR2: MNHEY, SMNVEV (reference sequence). The CDR3 region has the DNA TGTGCCAGCAGTTTCCGACTAGCGGGGGGTGTCAATGAGCAGTTCTTC. This gives the protein CASSFRLAGGVNEQFF.

This clone was observed a single time. The V and J genes are TRBV28 and TRBJ1-2; 7 nucleotides line up with TRBD1. The germline V gene has CDR1 MDHEN and CDR2 SYDVKM. The CDR3 covers 14 residues. The trim removed 2 bases at V and 3 bases at J, leaving 3 bases unmatched. CDR3 nucleotide sequence: TGTGCCAGCAGTTTAGACAGGGTGGACTATGGCTACACCTTC. Translated: CASSLDRVDYGYTF.

This chain connects TRBV11-2 to TRBJ2-5, with 9 bases that match TRBD2. V was pared by 5 bases and J by 2 bases, with 15 bases of the junction left unmatched. This CDR3 region has 18 residues. Germline CDR1 is SGHAT and CDR2 is FQNNGV. Here the CDR3 reads CASSPFSSGNPLQETQYF. The CDR3 DNA sequence: TGTGCCAGCAGCCCCTTTTCTAGCGGGAATCCTCTACAAGAGACCCAGTACTTC.

The CDR3 protein is CSVYWGGKETQYF. The DNA of the CDR3 is TGCAGCGTTTATTGGGGGGGGAAAGAGACCCAGTACTTC. The V call is TRBV29-1, the J call TRBJ2-5, with TRBD2 matching 7 bases. From germline, CDR1 is SQVTM and CDR2 ANQGSEA. V dropped 5 bases and J dropped 3; count of bases not matched to a gene: 6. The CDR3 is 13 residues long.

The V call is TRBV9, the J call TRBJ2-7; D unresolved. This CDR3 comprises 14 residues. The V and J ends lost 0 bases and 0 bases respectively, with 7 bases between them. CDR1 SGDLS and CDR2 YYNGEE come from the germline V gene. The CDR3: CASSVDTGSYEQYF. CDR3 nucleotide sequence: TGTGCCAGCAGCGTAGACACGGGCTCCTACGAGCAGTACTTC.

The CDR3 loop reads CASSLFYGDRGYNEQFF. Written as DNA, the CDR3 is TGTGCCAGCAGCTTATTTTATGGGGACAGGGGGTACAATGAGCAGTTCTTC. V and J are TRBV7-8 and TRBJ2-1; TRBD1 aligns across 11 bases. In germline, CDR1 is SGHVS, CDR2 FQNEAQ. The CDR3 consists of 17 residues. V was clipped by 2 bases and J by 4 bases; unmatched bases: 7.

This chain connects TRBV5-6 to TRBJ2-7, with 12 bases matching TRBD2. The CDR3 covers 14 residues. Germline V gene lookup returns CDR1 SGHDT and CDR2 YYEEEE. After removal of 2 bases from V and 3 bases from J, the junction contained 0 bases not matched to a gene. The chain's CDR3 is CASSLLAGGYEQYV. The CDR3 DNA is TGTGCCAGCAGCTTACTAGCGGGGGGCTACGAGCAGTACGTC.

This chain links TRBV6-1 with TRBJ2-3, with D tentatively TRBD2 (5 bases). The CDR3 length is 15 residues. The ends were cut back, 4 bases at V and 2 bases at J, with 13 bases in the middle. Germline-derived CDR1 and CDR2 are MNHNS and SASEGT. CDR3 amino acids: CASSGVERPTDTQYF. The DNA of the CDR3 is TGTGCCAGCAGTGGGGTAGAGCGGCCCACAGATACGCAGTATTTT.

The chain recombines TRBV15 with TRBJ1-5, with 9 bases lining up with TRBD1. There are 15 residues in the CDR3. V trimming: 0 bases; J trimming: 7 bases; junction bases outside the gene matches: 4. Germline CDR1 reads LNHNV; CDR2 reads YYDKDF (reference sequence). This CDR3 reads CATSRDRTGEQPQHF. CDR3 DNA sequence: TGTGCCACCAGCAGAGATAGGACAGGGGAACAGCCCCAGCATTTT.

The chain is built from TRBV6-5 and TRBJ2-5; 7 nucleotides agree with TRBD2. Germline V gene data show CDR1 as MNHEY and CDR2 as SVGAGI. V shed 6 bases and J 3 bases; nucleotides not matched to a gene: 4. This CDR3 is 13 amino acids long. The CDR3 DNA follows: TGTGCCAGCAGCTTCCGGGGGGAAGAGACCCAGTACTTC. It yields the protein CASSFRGEETQYF.

This chain uses TRBV9 with TRBJ2-1, with D perhaps matching TRBD2 (7 bases). This CDR3 has 15 amino acids. Per germline, CDR1 SGDLS and CDR2 YYNGEE. Between the trimmed V and J ends, which lost 2 bases and 2 bases, there was a span of 11 bases. CDR3 bases: TGTGCCAGCAGCGTTGGGGGGGCCGCCTACAATGAGCAGTTCTTC. Amino acids: CASSVGGAAYNEQFF.

CDR3 region: CASSSAQGMVADTQYF. DNA of the CDR3: TGTGCCAGCAGCTCCGCCCAGGGGATGGTGGCAGATACGCAGTATTTT. V and J are TRBV11-1 and TRBJ2-3, with TRBD1 as a possible D gene (6 bases). Looked up from germline, CDR1 is SGHAT and CDR2 is FQDESV (reference sequence). V lost 4 bases, J lost 4 bases, and 18 bases lay in between. The CDR3 extends over 16 amino acids.

V and J are TRBV13 and TRBJ2-7; 7 nucleotides match TRBD1. Germline V lookup: CDR1 PRHDT, CDR2 FYEKMQ (reference sequence). This CDR3 comprises 13 residues. V was clipped by 8 bases and J by 0 bases; unmatched bases: 4. This CDR3 reads CASSRGTSYEQYF. The CDR3 DNA sequence: TGTGCCAGCTCCAGGGGGACCTCCTACGAGCAGTACTTC.

This clone came up a few times. The chain employs TRBV5-4 and TRBJ2-7, with 8 positions matching TRBD1. Looked up from germline, CDR1 is SGHNT and CDR2 is YYREEE (reference sequence). CDR3 length: 12 amino acids. With V trimmed by 10 bases and J by 4 bases, 7 bases remained unmatched. In DNA, the CDR3 is TGTGCCGTCGGACAGGGTTCATACGAGCAGTACGTC. It specifies CAVGQGSYEQYV.